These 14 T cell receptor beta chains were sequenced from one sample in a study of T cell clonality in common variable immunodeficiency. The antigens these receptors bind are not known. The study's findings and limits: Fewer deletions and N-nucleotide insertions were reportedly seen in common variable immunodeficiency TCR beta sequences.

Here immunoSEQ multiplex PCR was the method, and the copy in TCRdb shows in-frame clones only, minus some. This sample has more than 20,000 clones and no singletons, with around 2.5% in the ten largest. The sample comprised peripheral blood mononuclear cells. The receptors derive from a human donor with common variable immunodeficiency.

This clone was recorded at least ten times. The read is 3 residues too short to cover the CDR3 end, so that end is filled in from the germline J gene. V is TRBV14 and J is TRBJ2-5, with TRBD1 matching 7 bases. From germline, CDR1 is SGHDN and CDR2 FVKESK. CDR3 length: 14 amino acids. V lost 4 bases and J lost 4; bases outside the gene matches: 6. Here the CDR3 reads CASSLRQGRETQYF. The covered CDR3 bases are TGTGCCAGCAGCCTCCGACAGGGCCGAGAGACC.

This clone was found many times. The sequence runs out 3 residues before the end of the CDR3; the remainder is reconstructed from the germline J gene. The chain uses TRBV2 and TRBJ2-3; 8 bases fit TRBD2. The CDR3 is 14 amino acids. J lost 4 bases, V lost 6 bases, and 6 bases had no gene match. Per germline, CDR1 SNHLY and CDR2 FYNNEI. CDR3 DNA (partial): TGTGCCAGCAGCCTGGGACTAGTCCCAGATACG. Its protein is CASSLGLVPDT. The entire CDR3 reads CASSLGLVPDTQYF.

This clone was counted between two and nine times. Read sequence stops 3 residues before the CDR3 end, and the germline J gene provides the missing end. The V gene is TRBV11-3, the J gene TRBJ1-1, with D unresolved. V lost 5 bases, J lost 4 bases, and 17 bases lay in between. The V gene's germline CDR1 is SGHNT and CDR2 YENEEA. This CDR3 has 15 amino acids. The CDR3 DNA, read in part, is TGTGCCAGCAGCCCCGGTGGGTCGTGGGCCACTGAA. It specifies CASSPGGSWATE. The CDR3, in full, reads CASSPGGSWATEAFF.

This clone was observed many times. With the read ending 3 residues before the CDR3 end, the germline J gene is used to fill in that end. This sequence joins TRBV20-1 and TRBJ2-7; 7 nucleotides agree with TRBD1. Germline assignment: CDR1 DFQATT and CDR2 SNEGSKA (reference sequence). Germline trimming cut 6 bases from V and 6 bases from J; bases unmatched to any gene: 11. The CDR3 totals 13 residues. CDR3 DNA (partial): TGCAGTGCCGACAGGGCAATACTCGGCGAG. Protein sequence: CSADRAILGE. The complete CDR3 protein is CSADRAILGEQYF.

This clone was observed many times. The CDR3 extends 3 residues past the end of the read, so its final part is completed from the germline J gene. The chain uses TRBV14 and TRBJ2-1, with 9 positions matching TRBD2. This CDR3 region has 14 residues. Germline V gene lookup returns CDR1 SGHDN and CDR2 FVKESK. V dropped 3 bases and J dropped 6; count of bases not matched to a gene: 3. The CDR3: CASSQQRGVNEQFF. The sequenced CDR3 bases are TGTGCCAGCAGCCAGCAGCGGGGGGTCAATGAG.

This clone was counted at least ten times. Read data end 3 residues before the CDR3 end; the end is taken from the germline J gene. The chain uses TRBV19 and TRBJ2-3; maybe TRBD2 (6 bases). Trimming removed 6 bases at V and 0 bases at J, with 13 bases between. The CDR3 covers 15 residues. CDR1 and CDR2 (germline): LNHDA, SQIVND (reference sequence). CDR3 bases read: TGTGCCAGTAGCTCTTGGGGACTTAGCACAGATACG. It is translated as CASSSWGLSTDT. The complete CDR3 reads CASSSWGLSTDTQYF. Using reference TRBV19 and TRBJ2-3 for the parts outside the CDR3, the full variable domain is DGGITQSPKYLFRKEGQNVTLSCEQNLNHDAMYWYRQDPGQGLRLIYYSQIVNDFQKGDIAEGYSVSREKKESFPLTVTSAQKNPTAFYLCASSSWGLSTDTQYFGPGTRLTVL.

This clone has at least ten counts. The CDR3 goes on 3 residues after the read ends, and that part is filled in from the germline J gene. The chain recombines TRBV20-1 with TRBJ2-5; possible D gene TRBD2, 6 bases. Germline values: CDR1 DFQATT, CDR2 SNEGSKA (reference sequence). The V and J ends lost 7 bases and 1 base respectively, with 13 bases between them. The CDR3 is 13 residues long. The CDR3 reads CSVVRGTQETQYF. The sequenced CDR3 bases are TGCAGTGTCGTACGGGGGACCCAAGAGACC.

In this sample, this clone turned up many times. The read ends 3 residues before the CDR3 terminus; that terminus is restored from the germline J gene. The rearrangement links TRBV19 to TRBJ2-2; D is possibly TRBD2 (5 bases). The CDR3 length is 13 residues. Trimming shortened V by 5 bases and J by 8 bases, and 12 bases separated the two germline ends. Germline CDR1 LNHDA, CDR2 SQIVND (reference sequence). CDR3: CASSPTMVGELFF. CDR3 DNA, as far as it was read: TGTGCCAGTAGTCCGACTATGGTGGGGGAG.

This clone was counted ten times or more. CDR3 sequence reads: CASSLLTGGNTEAFF. CDR3 DNA (partial): TGTGCCAGCAGCTTGTTGACAGGGGGGAACACTGAA. The V call is TRBV5-5, the J call TRBJ1-1; 9 bases map to TRBD1. The CDR3 end lies 3 residues beyond the end of the read and is filled in from the germline J gene. The CDR3 spans 15 residues. Germline-derived CDR1 and CDR2 are SGHKS and YYEKEE (reference sequence). V shed 1 base and J 1 base; nucleotides not matched to a gene: 2.

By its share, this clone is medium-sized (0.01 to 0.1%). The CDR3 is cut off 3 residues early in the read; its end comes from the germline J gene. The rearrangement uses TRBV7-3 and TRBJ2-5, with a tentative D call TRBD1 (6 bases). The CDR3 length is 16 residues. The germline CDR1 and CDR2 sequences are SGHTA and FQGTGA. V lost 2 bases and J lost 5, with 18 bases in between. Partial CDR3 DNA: TGTGCCAGCAGCTTAGGGATTAGGGGGAAGTTCGAGACC. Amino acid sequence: CASSLGIRGKFET. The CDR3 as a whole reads CASSLGIRGKFETQYF.

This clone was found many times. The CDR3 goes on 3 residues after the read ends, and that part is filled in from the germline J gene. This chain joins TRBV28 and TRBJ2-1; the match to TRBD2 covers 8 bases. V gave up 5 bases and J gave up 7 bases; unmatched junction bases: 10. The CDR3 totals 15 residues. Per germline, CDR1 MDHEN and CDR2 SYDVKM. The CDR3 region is CASSQSGGQGNEQFF. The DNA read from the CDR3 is TGTGCCAGCAGTCAATCGGGGGGGCAGGGGAATGAG.

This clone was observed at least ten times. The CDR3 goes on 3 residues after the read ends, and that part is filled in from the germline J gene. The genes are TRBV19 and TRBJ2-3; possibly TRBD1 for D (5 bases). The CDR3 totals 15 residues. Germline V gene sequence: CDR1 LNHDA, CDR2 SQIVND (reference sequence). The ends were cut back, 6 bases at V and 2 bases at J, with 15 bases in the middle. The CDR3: CASSYNTGHTDTQYF. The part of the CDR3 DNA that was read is TGTGCCAGTAGCTATAACACAGGCCACACAGATACG.

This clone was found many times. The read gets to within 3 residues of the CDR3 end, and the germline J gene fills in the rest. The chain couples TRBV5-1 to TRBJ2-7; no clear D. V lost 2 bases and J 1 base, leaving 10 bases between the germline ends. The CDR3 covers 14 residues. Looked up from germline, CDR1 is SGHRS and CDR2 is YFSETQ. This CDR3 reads CASSLQTASYEQYF. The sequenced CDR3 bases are TGCGCCAGCAGCTTACAGACGGCATCCTACGAG.

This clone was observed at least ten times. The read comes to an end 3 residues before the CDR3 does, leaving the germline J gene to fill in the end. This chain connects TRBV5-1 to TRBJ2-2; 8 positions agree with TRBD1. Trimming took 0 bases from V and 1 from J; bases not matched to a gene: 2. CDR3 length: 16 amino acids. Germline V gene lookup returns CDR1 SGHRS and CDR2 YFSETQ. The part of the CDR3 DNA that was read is TGCGCCAGCAGCTTGGTAGACAGGGGGAACACCGGGGAG. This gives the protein CASSLVDRGNTGE. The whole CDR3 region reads CASSLVDRGNTGELFF.